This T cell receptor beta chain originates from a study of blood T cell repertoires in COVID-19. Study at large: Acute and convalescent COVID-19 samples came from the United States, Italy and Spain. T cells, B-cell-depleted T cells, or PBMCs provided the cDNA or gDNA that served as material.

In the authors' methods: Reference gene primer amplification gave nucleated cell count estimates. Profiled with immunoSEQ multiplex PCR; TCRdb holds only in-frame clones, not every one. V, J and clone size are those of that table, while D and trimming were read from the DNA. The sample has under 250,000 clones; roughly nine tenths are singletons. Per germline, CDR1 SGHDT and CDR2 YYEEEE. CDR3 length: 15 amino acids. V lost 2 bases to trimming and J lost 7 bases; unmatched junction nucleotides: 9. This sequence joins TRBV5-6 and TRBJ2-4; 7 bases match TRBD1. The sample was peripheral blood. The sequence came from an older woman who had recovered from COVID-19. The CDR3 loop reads CASSFGQGVLNIQYF. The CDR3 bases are TGTGCCAGCAGCTTTGGGCAGGGGGTATTGAACATTCAGTACTTC.